This T cell receptor (beta chain) was recorded in a study of regulatory T cells in long-lasting Graves disease. Arm-PCR of CDR3 regions and iRepertoire HTBI primers were used to build TCR beta libraries. TCRdb ran MiXCR on the multiplex PCR reads and lists one entry per CDR3 protein. The sample lists hundreds of thousands of distinct CDR3 sequences; 16% were seen once. This clonotype was found a few times. Noted time point: newly diagnosed GD, antithyroid drugs for less than 3 months. Construction of the TCR library relied on RNA isolated from PBMCs. This sample also belongs to another study, concerning T cells in Graves' hyperthyroidism and ophthalmopathy.

The TCR sequence derives from a man between 40 and 49 years old with Graves disease. The sample here was peripheral blood mononuclear cells (PBMCs), taken at new diagnosis, from a patient treated with antithyroid drugs.

Here the CDR3 DNA reads TGCAGCGTTGTGTGGGGGAGCTCCTACGAGCAGTACTTC. The encoded protein is CSVVWGSSYEQYF. The chain combines TRBV29-1 with TRBJ2-7; D possibly matches TRBD1 or TRBD2 (5 bases each). The germline CDR1 and CDR2 sequences are SQVTM and ANQGSEA. V gave up 4 bases and J gave up 0 bases, with 10 bases separating them. This CDR3 has 13 residues.